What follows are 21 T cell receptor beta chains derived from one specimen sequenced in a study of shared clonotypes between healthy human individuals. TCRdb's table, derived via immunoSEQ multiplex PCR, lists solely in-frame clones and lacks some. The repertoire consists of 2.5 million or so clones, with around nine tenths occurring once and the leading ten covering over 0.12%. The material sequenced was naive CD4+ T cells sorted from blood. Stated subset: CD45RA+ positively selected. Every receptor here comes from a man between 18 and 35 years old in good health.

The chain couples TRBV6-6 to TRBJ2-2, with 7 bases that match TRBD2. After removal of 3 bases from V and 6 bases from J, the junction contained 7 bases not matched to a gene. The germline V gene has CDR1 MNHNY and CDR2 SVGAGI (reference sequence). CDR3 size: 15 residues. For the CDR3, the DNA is TGTGCCAGCAGTTATTCGGGGCGGGAGCCCGGGGAGCTGTTTTTT. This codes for CASSYSGREPGELFF.

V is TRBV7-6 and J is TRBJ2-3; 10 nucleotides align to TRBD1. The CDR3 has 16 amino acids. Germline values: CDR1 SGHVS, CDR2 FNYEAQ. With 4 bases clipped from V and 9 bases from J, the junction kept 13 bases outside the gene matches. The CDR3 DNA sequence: TGTGCCAGCAGCTCAGTGACAGGGGGCGCCTGGGGGACGCAGTATTTT. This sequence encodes CASSSVTGGAWGTQYF.

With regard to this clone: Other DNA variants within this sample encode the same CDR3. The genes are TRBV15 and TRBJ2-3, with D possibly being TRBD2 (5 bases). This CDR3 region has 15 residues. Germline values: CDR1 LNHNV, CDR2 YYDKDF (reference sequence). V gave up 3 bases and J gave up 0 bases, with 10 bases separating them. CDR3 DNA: TGTGCCACCAGCAGGGAGGCGGTTAGCACAGATACGCAGTATTTT. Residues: CATSREAVSTDTQYF.

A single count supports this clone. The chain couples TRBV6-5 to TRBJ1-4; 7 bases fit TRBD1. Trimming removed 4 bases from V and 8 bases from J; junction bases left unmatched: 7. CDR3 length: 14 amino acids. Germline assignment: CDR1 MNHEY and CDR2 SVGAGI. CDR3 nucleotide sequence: TGTGCCAGCAGTTCGGGACAGAGGGGGGAAAAACTGTTTTTT. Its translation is CASSSGQRGEKLFF.

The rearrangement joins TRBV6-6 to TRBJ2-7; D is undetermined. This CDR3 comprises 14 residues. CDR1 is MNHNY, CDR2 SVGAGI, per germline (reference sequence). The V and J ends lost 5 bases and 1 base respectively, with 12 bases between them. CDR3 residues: CASSDTARSYEQYF. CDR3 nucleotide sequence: TGTGCCAGCAGTGACACAGCCCGGTCCTACGAGCAGTACTTC.

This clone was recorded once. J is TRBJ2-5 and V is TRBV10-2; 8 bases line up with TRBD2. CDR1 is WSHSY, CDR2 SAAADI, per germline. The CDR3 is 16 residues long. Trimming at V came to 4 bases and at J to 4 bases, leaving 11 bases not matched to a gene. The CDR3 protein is CASSGVFSGGGETQYF. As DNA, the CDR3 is TGCGCCAGCAGTGGAGTTTTTTCCGGGGGGGGAGAGACCCAGTACTTC.

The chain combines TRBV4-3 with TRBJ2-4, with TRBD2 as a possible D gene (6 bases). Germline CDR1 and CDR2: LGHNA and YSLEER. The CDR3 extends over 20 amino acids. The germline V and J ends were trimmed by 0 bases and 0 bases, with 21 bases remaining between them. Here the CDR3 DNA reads TGCGCCAGCAGCCAAGATATGGGGGGAATTGGGAGTTTAGCCAAAAACATTCAGTACTTC. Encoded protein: CASSQDMGGIGSLAKNIQYF.

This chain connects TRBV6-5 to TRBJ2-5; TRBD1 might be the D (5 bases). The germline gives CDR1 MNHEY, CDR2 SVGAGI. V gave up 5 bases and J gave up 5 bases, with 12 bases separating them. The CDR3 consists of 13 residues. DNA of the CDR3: TGTGCCAGCAGTATGTCAGGGAAGGAGACCCAGTACTTC. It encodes CASSMSGKETQYF.

The CDR3 region is CASSEVPSGSPYEQYF. The CDR3 bases are TGTGCCAGCAGTGAAGTGCCTAGCGGGAGCCCCTACGAGCAGTACTTC. The V gene is TRBV6-1, the J gene TRBJ2-7; TRBD2 aligns across 10 bases. V lost 1 base and J lost 2; bases outside the gene matches: 5. Germline-derived CDR1 and CDR2 are MNHNS and SASEGT. The CDR3 is made up of 16 amino acids.

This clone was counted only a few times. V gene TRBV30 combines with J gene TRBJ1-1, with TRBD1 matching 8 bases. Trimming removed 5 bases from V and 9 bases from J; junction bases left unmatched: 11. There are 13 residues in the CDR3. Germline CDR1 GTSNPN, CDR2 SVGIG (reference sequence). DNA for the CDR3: TGTGCCTGGGCCCCGGGACAGGTCAACCAAGCTTTCTTT. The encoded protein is CAWAPGQVNQAFF.

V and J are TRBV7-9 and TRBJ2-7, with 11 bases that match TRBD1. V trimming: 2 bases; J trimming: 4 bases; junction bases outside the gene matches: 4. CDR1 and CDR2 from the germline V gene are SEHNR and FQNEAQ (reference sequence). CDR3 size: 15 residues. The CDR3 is CASSLTGQGDYEQYF. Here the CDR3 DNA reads TGTGCCAGCAGCTTAACGGGACAGGGGGATTACGAGCAGTACTTC.

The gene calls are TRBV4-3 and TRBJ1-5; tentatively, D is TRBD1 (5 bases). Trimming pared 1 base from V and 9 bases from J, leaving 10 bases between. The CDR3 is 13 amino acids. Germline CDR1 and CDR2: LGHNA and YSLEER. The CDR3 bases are TGCGCCAGCAGCCAAGGTCCGGGGCGGCCCCAGCATTTT. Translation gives CASSQGPGRPQHF.

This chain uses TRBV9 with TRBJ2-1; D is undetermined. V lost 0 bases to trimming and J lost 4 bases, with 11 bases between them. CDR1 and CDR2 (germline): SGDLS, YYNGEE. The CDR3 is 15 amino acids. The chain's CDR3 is CASSVDVGLYNEQFF. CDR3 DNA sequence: TGTGCCAGCAGCGTAGATGTGGGTTTGTACAATGAGCAGTTCTTC.

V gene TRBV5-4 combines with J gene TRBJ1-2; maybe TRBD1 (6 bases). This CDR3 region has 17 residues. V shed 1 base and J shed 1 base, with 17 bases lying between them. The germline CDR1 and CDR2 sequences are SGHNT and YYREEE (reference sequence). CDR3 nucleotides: TGTGCCAGCAGCTTGCCCCCGGGACACGAGTTTAACTATGGCTACACCTTC. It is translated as CASSLPPGHEFNYGYTF.

CDR3 amino acids: CASGAGGPTTDTQYF. In DNA, the CDR3 is TGTGCCAGTGGGGCGGGAGGGCCCACCACAGATACGCAGTATTTT. The V call is TRBV19, the J call TRBJ2-3; 9 positions match TRBD2. The germline CDR1 and CDR2 sequences are LNHDA and SQIVND (reference sequence). The CDR3 is 15 residues long. V was clipped by 8 bases and J by 2 bases; unmatched bases: 8.

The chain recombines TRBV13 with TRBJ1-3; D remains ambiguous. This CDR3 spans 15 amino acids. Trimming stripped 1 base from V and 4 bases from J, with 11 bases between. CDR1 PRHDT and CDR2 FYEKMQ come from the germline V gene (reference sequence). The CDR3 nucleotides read TGTGCCAGCAGCTTAGACGGACGGGGAGGAAACACCATATATTTT. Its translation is CASSLDGRGGNTIYF. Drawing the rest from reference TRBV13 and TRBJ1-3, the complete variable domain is AAGVIQSPRHLIKEKRETATLKCYPIPRHDTVYWYQQGPGQDPQFLISFYEKMQSDKGSIPDRFSAQQFSDYHSELNMSSLELGDSALYFCASSLDGRGGNTIYFGEGSWLTVV.

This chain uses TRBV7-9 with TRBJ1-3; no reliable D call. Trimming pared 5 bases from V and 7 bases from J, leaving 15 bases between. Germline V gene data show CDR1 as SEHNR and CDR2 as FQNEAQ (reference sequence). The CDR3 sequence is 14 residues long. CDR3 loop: CASSRIDGGNTIYF. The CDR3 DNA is TGTGCCAGCAGCCGGATCGACGGCGGGAACACCATATATTTT.

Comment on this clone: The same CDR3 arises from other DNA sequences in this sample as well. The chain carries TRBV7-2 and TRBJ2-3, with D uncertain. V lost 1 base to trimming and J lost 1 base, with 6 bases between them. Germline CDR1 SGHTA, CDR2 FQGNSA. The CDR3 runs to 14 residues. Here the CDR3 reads CASSLDGGTDTQYF. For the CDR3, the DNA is TGTGCCAGCAGCTTAGACGGCGGCACAGATACGCAGTATTTT.

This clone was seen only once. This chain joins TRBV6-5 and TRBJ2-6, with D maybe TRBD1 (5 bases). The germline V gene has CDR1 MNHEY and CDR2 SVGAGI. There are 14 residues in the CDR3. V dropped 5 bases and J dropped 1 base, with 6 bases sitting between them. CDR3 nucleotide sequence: TGTGCCAGCAGTAGACAGTCTGGGGCCAACGTCCTGACTTTC. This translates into CASSRQSGANVLTF.

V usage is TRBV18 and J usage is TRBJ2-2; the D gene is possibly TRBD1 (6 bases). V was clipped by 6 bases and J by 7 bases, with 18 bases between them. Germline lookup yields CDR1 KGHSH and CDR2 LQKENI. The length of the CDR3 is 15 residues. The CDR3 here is CASSPHQGLGGELFF. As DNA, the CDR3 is TGTGCCAGCTCCCCCCACCAGGGGCTCGGCGGGGAGCTGTTTTTT.

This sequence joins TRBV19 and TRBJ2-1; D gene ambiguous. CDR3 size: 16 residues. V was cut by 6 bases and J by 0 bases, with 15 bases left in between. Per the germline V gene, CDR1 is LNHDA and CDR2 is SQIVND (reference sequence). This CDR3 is CASRSTDGSSYNEQFF. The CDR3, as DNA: TGTGCCAGTAGATCTACCGATGGAAGCTCCTACAATGAGCAGTTCTTC. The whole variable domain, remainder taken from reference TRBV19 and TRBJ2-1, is DGGITQSPKYLFRKEGQNVTLSCEQNLNHDAMYWYRQDPGQGLRLIYYSQIVNDFQKGDIAEGYSVSREKKESFPLTVTSAQKNPTAFYLCASRSTDGSSYNEQFFGPGTRLTVL.